This T cell receptor beta chain was sequenced in a study of PD-1 blockade in classical Hodgkin lymphoma. Turning to the study itself: Patients were administered nivolumab (3 mg/kg intravenously) every 2 weeks. General study findings and limits: Patients starting nivolumab less than 1 year after ASCT had lower diversity and were excluded from later analyses.

Repertoires were generated with immunoSEQ multiplex PCR, while TCRdb's copy carries only in-frame clones and drops some. The sample shows over 80,000 clones, about 77% of them seen only once. Turning to this clone: As yet, its antigen is unknown.

This sample's time point: cycle 4 day 1 (C4D1), after around six weeks of nivolumab. Each patient's relapse followed autologous stem cell transplantation, and brentuximab vedotin exposure varied. Each best response was a complete response, a partial response or progressive disease. From germline, CDR1 is SGHRS and CDR2 YFSETQ. J was trimmed by 1 base and V by 0 bases; bases with no gene match: 5. The CDR3 sequence is 16 residues long. This TCR derives from a human donor with classical Hodgkin lymphoma. The chain is built from TRBV5-1 and TRBJ1-1, with 8 bases aligning to TRBD1. The sample was peripheral blood mononuclear cells (PBMCs), taken before the fourth cycle of nivolumab. In nucleotides, the CDR3 is TGCGCCAGCAGCTTGGGTTGGGACAGGCCGAACACTGAAGCTTTCTTT. It codes for CASSLGWDRPNTEAFF.